This record covers a single T cell receptor (beta chain). The sample comes from a study of blood T cell repertoires in COVID-19. Looking at the study overall: Samples of COVID-19 (acute and convalescent) were obtained from the United States, Italy and Spain. PBMCs, B-cell-depleted T cells, or T cells were the source of the cDNA or gDNA that made up the material.

Per the study methods: Reference gene primers were amplified, and this amplification served to estimate nucleated cell counts. Sequenced by immunoSEQ multiplex PCR; TCRdb stores in-frame clones only, minus some. The V and J calls and the clone size are those of that table, but D and trimming were determined from the DNA. The profile covers over 300,000 clones, with around 92% appearing a single time and over 1% taken by the ten largest. Germline V gene lookup returns CDR1 DFQATT and CDR2 SNEGSKA (reference sequence). CDR3 size: 11 residues. The V segment lost 5 bases and the J segment 7 bases; nucleotides outside the gene matches: 3.

This TCR came from a man in his forties or fifties with acute or convalescent COVID-19. The sequenced sample was peripheral blood. The chain uses TRBV20-1 and TRBJ2-5; 8 bases map to TRBD2. In DNA, the CDR3 is TGCAGTGCTCTTAGCGGGACGACCCAGTACTTC. This encodes CSALSGTTQYF.